This T cell receptor (beta chain) is from a study of blood T cell repertoires in COVID-19. Whole-study context: The United States, Italy and Spain were the sources of the acute and convalescent COVID-19 samples.

Trimming left V 4 bases short and J 2 bases short, with 6 bases between. This CDR3 is built from 13 residues. Germline-derived CDR1 and CDR2 are MDHEN and SYDVKM. TCRdb keeps only in-frame clones here, not all; method: immunoSEQ multiplex PCR. This table has hundreds of thousands of clones, approximately 88% appearing once. This chain uses TRBV28 with TRBJ1-5, with D perhaps TRBD1 (6 bases). Sequencing was performed on PBMCs or T cells enriched from blood (not recorded which). This receptor was taken from a woman aged 25 to 39 who had recovered from COVID-19. The CDR3 coding sequence is TGTGCCAGCAGTTCAGGGGGCAATCAGCCCCAGCATTTT. Translation: CASSSGGNQPQHF.